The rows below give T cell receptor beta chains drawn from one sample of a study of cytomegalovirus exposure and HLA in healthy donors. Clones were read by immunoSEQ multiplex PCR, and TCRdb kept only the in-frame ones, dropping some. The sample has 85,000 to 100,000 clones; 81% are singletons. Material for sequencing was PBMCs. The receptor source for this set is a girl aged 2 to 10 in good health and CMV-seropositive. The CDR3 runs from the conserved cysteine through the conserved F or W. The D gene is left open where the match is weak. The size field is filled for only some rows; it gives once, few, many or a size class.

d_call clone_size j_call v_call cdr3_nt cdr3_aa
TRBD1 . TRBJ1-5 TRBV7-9 TGTGCCAGCAGCTTAGACAAGGGGGCGACACCCGATTTCGATCAGCCCCAGCATTTT CASSLDKGATPDFDQPQHF
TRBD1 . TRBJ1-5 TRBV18 TGTGCCAGCTCACCCTCCTCGGACAGGGGAGGCAATCAGCCCCAGCATTTT CASSPSSDRGGNQPQHF
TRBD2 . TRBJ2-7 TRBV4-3 TGCGCCAGCAGCCAAGATGGGAGACTGGCGACTAGCGGGAGTGCTCACTACGAGCAGTACTTC CASSQDGRLATSGSAHYEQYF
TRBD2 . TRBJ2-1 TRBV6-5 TGTGCCAGCAGTTACTCGAGCGGGAGGTCGGTCAATGAGCAGTTCTTC CASSYSSGRSVNEQFF
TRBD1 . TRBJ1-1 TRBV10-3 TGTGCCATCAGTGAGGGGACAGCCCTGAACACTGAAGCTTTCTTT CAISEGTALNTEAFF
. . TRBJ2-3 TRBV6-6 TGTGCCAGCAGTCCCTACGGGAGTGGAGATACGCAGTATTTT CASSPYGSGDTQYF
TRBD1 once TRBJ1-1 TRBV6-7 TGTGCCAGCTACAGGGGGCCGGGCACTGAAGCTTTCTTT CASYRGPGTEAFF
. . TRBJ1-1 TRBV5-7 TGTGCCAGCAGCCCCGGGGTGGAGAACACTGAAGCTTTCTTT CASSPGVENTEAFF
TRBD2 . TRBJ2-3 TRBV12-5 TGTGCTAGTGGCGAGGGGCGGGGGACAGATACGCAGTATTTT CASGEGRGTDTQYF
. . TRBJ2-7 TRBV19 TGTGCCAGTAGTATTGGGAGCGGATACGAGCAGTACTTC CASSIGSGYEQYF
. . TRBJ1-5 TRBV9 TGTGCCAGCAGCCCCAGGCAGAGAGGGCAGCCCCAGCATTTT CASSPRQRGQPQHF
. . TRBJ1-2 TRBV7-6 TGTGCCAGCAGCTCGGGGGAAATCTATGGCTACACCTTC CASSSGEIYGYTF
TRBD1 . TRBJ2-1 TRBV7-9 TGTTCCAGCAGCCCCCGGACAGGGAGGTCGCAGTTCTTC CSSSPRTGRSQFF
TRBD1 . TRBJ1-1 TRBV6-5 TGTGCCAGCAGCCGCGGGACAGCGACTGAAGCTTTCTTT CASSRGTATEAFF
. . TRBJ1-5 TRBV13 TGTGCCAGCAGCTTAGGCAGGGTTCAGCCCCAGCATTTT CASSLGRVQPQHF
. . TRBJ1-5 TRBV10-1 TGCGCCACCACGGGGAGAGAAAATCAGCCCCAGCATTTT CATTGRENQPQHF
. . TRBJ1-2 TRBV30 TGTGCCTGGATTCCCTCGGGACAAGGCACTGGTTACACCTTC CAWIPSGQGTGYTF
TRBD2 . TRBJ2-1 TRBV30 TGTGCCTGGAGAAGGCTAGCGGGAGACAATGAGCAGTTCTTC CAWRRLAGDNEQFF
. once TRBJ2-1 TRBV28 TGTGCCAGCAGTTTAGGCGGGTTCGACCCTAACAATGAGCAGTTCTTC CASSLGGFDPNNEQFF
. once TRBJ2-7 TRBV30 TGTGCCTGGACCGTTTCTGGGGCGCAGTACTTC CAWTVSGAQYF
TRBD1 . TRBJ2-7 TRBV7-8 TGTGCCAGCAGCTTAGCGCGCGGGACAGGTCTTCCAACAACCTACGAGCAGTACTTC CASSLARGTGLPTTYEQYF
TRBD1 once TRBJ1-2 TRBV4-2 TGTGCCAGCAGCCCGAGCGCAAAGACAGGGGACTATGGCTACACCTTC CASSPSAKTGDYGYTF
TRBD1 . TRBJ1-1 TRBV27 TGTGCCAGCAGACGGACAGGGAGAACTGAAGCTTTCTTT CASRRTGRTEAFF
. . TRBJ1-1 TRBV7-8 TGTGCCAGCAACCTGGGAACAGGGTGGGCCGAAGCTTTCTTT CASNLGTGWAEAFF
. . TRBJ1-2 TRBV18 TGTGCCAGCTCAGAACAGTATATTGGCTACACCTTC CASSEQYIGYTF
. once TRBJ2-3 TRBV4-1 TGCGCCAGCAGCCAAGATAGCCGTGCGTCAGCCACAGATACGCAGTATTTT CASSQDSRASATDTQYF
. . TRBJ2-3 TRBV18 TGTGCCAGCTCACCGGTCACAGGGTGGACAGATACGCAGTATTTT CASSPVTGWTDTQYF
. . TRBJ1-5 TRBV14 TGTGCCAGCAGCCCCGGACACCAAAATAGCAATCAGCCCCAGCATTTT CASSPGHQNSNQPQHF
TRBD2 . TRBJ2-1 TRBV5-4 TGTGCCAGCAGCTTGGGCGGGAGGTTCGATGAGCAGTTCTTC CASSLGGRFDEQFF
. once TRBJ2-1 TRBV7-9 TGTGCCAGCAGCTTGAGGGTCGATGAGCAGTTCTTC CASSLRVDEQFF
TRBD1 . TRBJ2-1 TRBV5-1 TGCGCCAGCGTCGGGGGACAGGACTACAATGAGCAGTTCTTC CASVGGQDYNEQFF
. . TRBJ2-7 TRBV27 TGTGCCAGCAGTTTATCGGGAGGTGGGGGTGGGGGGGAGCAGTACTTC CASSLSGGGGGGEQYF
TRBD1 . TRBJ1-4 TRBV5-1 TGCGCCAGCGGAACAACAGGGGATCCTAATGAAAAACTGTTTTTT CASGTTGDPNEKLFF
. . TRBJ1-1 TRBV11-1 TGTGCCAGCAGCTTCACAGGGAACACTGAAGCTTTCTTT CASSFTGNTEAFF
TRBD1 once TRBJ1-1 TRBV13 TGTGCCAGCAGCCCCTTGGGCAGGGGGCTTTCTGAAGCTTTCTTT CASSPLGRGLSEAFF
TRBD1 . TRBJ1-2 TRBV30 TGTGCCTCTCGGACAGGGGACTATGGCTACACCTTC CASRTGDYGYTF
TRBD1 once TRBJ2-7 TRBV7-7 TGTGCCAGCAGCGATCTCAGGGGGCAGTCCTACGAGCAGTACTTC CASSDLRGQSYEQYF
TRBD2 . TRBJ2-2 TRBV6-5 TGTGCCAGCAGTTACCGGGGACTAGCGGACACCGGGGAGCTGTTTTTT CASSYRGLADTGELFF
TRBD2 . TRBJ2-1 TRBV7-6 TGTGCCAGCAGCCTCCGACTAGCTAGGGGCGAGCAGTTCTTC CASSLRLARGEQFF
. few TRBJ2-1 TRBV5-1 TGCGCCAGCAGCGCGCGGAGCTACAATGAGCAGTTCTTC CASSARSYNEQFF
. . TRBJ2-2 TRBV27 TGTGCCAGCAGTGAACAGACGAACACCGGGGAGCTGTTTTTT CASSEQTNTGELFF
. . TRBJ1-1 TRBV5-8 TGTGCCAGCAGACTGAGGTTCTTAAACACTGAAGCTTTCTTT CASRLRFLNTEAFF
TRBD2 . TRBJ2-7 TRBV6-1 TGTGCCAGCAGTGTACGACTAGCGGGAGGCGGCTCCTACGAGCAGTACTTC CASSVRLAGGGSYEQYF
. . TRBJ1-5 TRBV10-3 TGTGCCATCCGGGGGTATAGCAATCAGCCCCAGCATTTT CAIRGYSNQPQHF
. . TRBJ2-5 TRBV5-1 TGCGCCAGCAGCTCTTCTTCAGGAGGTCCCCAAGAGACCCAGTACTTC CASSSSSGGPQETQYF
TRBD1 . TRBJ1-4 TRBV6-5 TGTGCCAGCAGTTTGACAGGGGGCGCAGGAAAACTGTTTTTT CASSLTGGAGKLFF